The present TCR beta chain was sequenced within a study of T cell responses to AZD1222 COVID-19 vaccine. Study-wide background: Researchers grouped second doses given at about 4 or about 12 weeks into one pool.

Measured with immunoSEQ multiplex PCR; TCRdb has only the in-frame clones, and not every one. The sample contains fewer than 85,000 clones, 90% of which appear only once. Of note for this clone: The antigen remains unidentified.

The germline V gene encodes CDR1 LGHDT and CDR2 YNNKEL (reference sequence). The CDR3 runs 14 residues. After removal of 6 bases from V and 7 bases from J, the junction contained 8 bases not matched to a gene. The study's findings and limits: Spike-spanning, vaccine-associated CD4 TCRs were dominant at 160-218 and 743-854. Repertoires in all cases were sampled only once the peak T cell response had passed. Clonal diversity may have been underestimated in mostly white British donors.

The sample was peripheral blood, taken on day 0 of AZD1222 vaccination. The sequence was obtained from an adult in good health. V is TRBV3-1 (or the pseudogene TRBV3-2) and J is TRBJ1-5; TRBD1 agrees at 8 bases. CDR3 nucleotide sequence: TGTGCCAGCAGTTCACAGGGGGGAAGGCAGCCCCAGCATTTT. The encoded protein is CASSSQGGRQPQHF.